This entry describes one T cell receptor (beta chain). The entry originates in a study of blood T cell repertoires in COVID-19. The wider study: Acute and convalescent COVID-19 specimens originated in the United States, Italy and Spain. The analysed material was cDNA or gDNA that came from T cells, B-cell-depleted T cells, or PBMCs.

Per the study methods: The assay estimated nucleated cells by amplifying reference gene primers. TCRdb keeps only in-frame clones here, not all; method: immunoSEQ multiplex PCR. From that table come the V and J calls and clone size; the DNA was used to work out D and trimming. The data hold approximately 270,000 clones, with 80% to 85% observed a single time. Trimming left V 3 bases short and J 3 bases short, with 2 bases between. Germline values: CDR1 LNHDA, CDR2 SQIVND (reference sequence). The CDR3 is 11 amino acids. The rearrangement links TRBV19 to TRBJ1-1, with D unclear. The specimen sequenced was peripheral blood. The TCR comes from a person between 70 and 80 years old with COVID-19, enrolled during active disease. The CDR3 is CASSIDTEAFF. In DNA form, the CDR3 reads TGTGCCAGTAGTATCGACACTGAAGCTTTCTTT.